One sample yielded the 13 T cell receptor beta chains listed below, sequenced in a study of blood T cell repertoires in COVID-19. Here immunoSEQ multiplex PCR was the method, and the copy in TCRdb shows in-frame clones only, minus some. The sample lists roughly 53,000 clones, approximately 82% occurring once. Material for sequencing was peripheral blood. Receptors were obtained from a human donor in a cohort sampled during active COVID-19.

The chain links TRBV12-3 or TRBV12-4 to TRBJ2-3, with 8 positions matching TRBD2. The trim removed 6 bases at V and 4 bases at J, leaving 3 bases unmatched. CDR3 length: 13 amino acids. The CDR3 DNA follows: TGTGCCAGCAGAAGACTAGCGTCAGATACGCAGTATTTT. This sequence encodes CASRRLASDTQYF.

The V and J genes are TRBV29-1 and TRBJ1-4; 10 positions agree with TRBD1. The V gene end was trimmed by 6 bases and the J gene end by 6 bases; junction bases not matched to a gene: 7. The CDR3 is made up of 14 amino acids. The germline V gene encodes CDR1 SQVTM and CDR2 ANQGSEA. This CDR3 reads CSVHTGTGDEKLFF. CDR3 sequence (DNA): TGCAGCGTGCACACCGGGACAGGGGATGAAAAACTGTTTTTT.

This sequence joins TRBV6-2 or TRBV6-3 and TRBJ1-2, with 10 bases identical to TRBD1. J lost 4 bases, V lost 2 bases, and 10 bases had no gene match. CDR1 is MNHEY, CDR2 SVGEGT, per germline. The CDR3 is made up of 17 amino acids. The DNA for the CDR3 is TGTGCCAGCAGTTACCGTAAAGGACAGGGGGGCTCCTATGGCTACACCTTC. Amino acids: CASSYRKGQGGSYGYTF.

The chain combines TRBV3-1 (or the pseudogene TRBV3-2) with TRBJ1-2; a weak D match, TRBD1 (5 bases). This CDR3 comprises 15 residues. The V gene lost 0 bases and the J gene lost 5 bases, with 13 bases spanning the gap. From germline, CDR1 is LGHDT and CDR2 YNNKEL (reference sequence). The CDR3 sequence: CASSQDYRSEYGYTF. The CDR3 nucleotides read TGTGCCAGCAGCCAAGATTACAGGTCAGAGTATGGCTACACCTTC.

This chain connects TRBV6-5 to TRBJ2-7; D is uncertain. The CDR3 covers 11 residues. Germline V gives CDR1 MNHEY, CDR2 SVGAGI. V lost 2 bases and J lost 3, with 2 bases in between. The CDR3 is CASSYLYEQYF. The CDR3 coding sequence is TGTGCCAGCAGTTACCTCTACGAGCAGTACTTC.

CDR3 bases: TGTGCCAGCAGCCCAGGACTAGCGGGAGGTCTATACAATGAGCAGTTCTTC. Protein product: CASSPGLAGGLYNEQFF. The V and J genes are TRBV5-4 and TRBJ2-1; 14 nucleotides align to TRBD2. Per germline, CDR1 SGHNT and CDR2 YYREEE (reference sequence). The CDR3 extends over 17 amino acids. Trimming cost V 4 bases and J 4 bases; bases outside gene matches: 7.

The CDR3 DNA reads TGTGCCATTCAGGGGGCGCGAGGCTACACCTTC. Protein sequence: CAIQGARGYTF. The chain couples TRBV12-3 or TRBV12-4 to TRBJ1-2; TRBD1 matches 8 bases. V lost 10 bases to trimming and J lost 8 bases; unmatched junction nucleotides: 6. CDR3 size: 11 residues.

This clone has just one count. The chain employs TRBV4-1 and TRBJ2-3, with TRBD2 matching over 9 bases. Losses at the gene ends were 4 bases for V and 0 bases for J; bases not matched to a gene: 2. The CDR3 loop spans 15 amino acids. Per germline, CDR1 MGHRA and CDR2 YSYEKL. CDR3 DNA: TGCGCCAGCAGCCTGCGGGGGGGGAGCACAGATACGCAGTATTTT. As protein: CASSLRGGSTDTQYF.

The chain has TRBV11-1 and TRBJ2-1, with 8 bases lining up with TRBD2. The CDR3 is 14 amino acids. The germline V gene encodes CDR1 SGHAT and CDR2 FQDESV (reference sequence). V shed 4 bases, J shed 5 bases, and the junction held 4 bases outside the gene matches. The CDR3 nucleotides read TGTGCCAGCAGCTCGGGGGGGGTTAACAATGAGCAGTTCTTC. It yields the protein CASSSGGVNNEQFF.

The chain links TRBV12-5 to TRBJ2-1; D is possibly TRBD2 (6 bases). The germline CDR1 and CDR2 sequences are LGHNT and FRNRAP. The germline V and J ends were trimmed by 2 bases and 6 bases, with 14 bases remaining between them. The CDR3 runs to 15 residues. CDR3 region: CASGLRVRAGNEQFF. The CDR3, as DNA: TGTGCTAGTGGTTTGAGGGTTAGAGCGGGCAATGAGCAGTTCTTC.

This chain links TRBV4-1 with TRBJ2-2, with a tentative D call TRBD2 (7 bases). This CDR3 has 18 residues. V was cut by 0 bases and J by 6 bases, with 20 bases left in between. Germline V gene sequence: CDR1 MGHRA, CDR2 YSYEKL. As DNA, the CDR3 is TGCGCCAGCAGCCAAGATCGCGGGAGACAGGCGAGACCCGGGGAGCTGTTTTTT. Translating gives CASSQDRGRQARPGELFF.

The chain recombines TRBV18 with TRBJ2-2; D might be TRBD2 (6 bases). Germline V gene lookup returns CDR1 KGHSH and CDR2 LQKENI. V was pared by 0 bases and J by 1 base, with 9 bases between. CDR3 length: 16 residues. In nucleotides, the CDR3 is TGTGCCAGCTCACCACCGAGCGGGCAGAACACCGGGGAGCTGTTTTTT. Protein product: CASSPPSGQNTGELFF.

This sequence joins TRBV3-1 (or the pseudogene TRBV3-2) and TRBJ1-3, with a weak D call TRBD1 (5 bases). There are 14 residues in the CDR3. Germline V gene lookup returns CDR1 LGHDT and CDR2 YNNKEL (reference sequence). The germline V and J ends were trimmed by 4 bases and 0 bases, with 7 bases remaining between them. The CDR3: CASSRDSSGNTIYF. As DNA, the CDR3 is TGTGCCAGCAGCCGCGACAGCTCTGGAAACACCATATATTTT.